The rows below give T cell receptor beta chains drawn from one sample of a study of cytomegalovirus exposure and HLA in healthy donors. Produced via immunoSEQ multiplex PCR; TCRdb's table is partial and in-frame only. The profile shows about 160,000 clones, approximately 87% of them singletons. Sequencing input: PBMCs. The source is a woman under 40 in good health and CMV-seronegative. CDR3s include the opening cysteine and the closing phenylalanine or tryptophan. Each record gives: D gene, J gene, clone size, V gene, CDR3 DNA, CDR3 protein. A D gene is named only where the DNA matches it firmly. Rows may omit the clone size; those that give it use once, few, many or a size class.

>.|TRBJ1-1|.|TRBV13
TGTGCCAGCTTTAAGGACACTGAAGCTTTCTTT
CASFKDTEAFF
>.|TRBJ2-7|few|TRBV4-3
TGCGCCAGCAGCCAAGATATTGGGGCTGGCTCCTACGAGCAGTACTTC
CASSQDIGAGSYEQYF
>.|TRBJ2-3|.|TRBV5-1
TGCGCCAGCAGAGGGGACCCCTCGGCAGATACGCAGTATTTT
CASRGDPSADTQYF
>TRBD1|TRBJ2-1|.|TRBV27
TGTGCCAGCAGGGAGACCCGGGACAGGGTGAATGAGCAGTTCTTC
CASRETRDRVNEQFF
>TRBD1|TRBJ1-5|.|TRBV5-6
TGTGCCAGCAGCTTGGACGGGACAGGGACAACGCCCCAGCATTTT
CASSLDGTGTTPQHF
>.|TRBJ2-6|.|TRBV7-9
TGTGCCAGCAGCATTCTAGGACGGGAGTCTGGGGCCAACGTCCTGACTTTC
CASSILGRESGANVLTF
>.|TRBJ2-5|once|TRBV14
TGTGCCAGCAGCCAAGACGTCCGGTTGGAGACCCAGTACTTC
CASSQDVRLETQYF
>.|TRBJ2-7|.|TRBV14
TGTGCCAGCAGTCAAGTCGGGGGAGGCGAGCAGTACTTC
CASSQVGGGEQYF
>TRBD1|TRBJ2-7|.|TRBV6-6
TGTGCCAGCAGTCGTGGACAGGGGTTGTACGAGCAGTACTTC
CASSRGQGLYEQYF
>TRBD2|TRBJ2-7|.|TRBV30
TGTGCCTGGAGCCCCTCTGGGGCTAGCGGATCCTACGAGCAGTACTTC
CAWSPSGASGSYEQYF
>TRBD1|TRBJ2-2|.|TRBV5-1
TGCGCCAGCAGCCCAGAAGGGACAGGGAGCACCGGGGAGCTGTTTTTT
CASSPEGTGSTGELFF
>.|TRBJ2-1|.|TRBV6-5
TGTGCCAGCGGGTACAATGAGCAGTTCTTC
CASGYNEQFF
>.|TRBJ2-5|.|TRBV10-2
TGCGCCAGCAGTTTTAGTGATCAAGAGACCCAGTACTTC
CASSFSDQETQYF
>.|TRBJ1-5|.|TRBV28
TGTGCCAGCAGTCCGCTACAGGGCCCAGGTCAGCCCCAGCATTTT
CASSPLQGPGQPQHF
>TRBD1|TRBJ2-2|.|TRBV29-1
TGCAGCGTTGAAGACAGGGGGCGCAACACCGGGGAGCTGTTTTTT
CSVEDRGRNTGELFF
>.|TRBJ2-1|.|TRBV15
TGTGCCACCAGCACCACTCCGGGCCCTAATGAGCAGTTCTTC
CATSTTPGPNEQFF
>.|TRBJ2-1|.|TRBV12-1
TGTGCCAGCAGCGGCTATGACAGGGGGCGGGGCAATGAGCAGTTCTTC
CASSGYDRGRGNEQFF
>.|TRBJ2-5|.|TRBV29-1
TGCAGCGCCCGGGGGCCCAAATGGGAAGAGACCCAGTACTTC
CSARGPKWEETQYF
>.|TRBJ2-2|.|TRBV4-1
TGCGCCAGCAGCCAAGAGGTAGGCGCGAACACCGGGGAGCTGTTTTTT
CASSQEVGANTGELFF
>.|TRBJ1-4|.|TRBV13
TGTGCCAGCAGCTCCCGTCCTCGAGGGGAAAAACTGTTTTTT
CASSSRPRGEKLFF
>TRBD1|TRBJ1-2|.|TRBV11-2
TGTGCCAGCAGCTTCCCCTGGACAGGAAGCGGAGGTGGCTACACCTTC
CASSFPWTGSGGGYTF
>TRBD2|TRBJ2-3|.|TRBV9
TGTGCCAGCAGCGTTGCGACTAGCGGGAGTACAGATACGCAGTATTTT
CASSVATSGSTDTQYF
>.|TRBJ2-1|.|TRBV19
TGTGCCAGTAGCCTAGGGACCGCCTACAATGAGCAGTTCTTC
CASSLGTAYNEQFF
>.|TRBJ1-2|.|TRBV27
TGTGCCAGCAGTTCCTCCCTGGGTGGCTACACCTTC
CASSSSLGGYTF
>TRBD2|TRBJ2-7|.|TRBV29-1
TGCAGCGTTGAAATAGGTGGACTAGCGGGTTTCGACGAGCAGTACTTC
CSVEIGGLAGFDEQYF
>TRBD1|TRBJ1-2|.|TRBV7-2
TGTGCCAGCAGCTTAGACAGGGGCTATGGCTACACCTTC
CASSLDRGYGYTF
>TRBD1|TRBJ2-1|.|TRBV7-2
TGTGCCAGCAGCTTGGACAGGGGCTCCTACAATGAGCAGTTCTTC
CASSLDRGSYNEQFF
>.|TRBJ2-1|.|TRBV25-1
TGTGCCAGCAGTGATTCCATCAATGAGCAGTTCTTC
CASSDSINEQFF
>.|TRBJ1-2|few|TRBV27
TGTGCCAGCCGCTCGGGGGGGCTGAACTATGGCTACACCTTC
CASRSGGLNYGYTF
>.|TRBJ1-6|.|TRBV4-2
TGTGCCAGCAGCCAAGACAGCACAGGGCTAACGTCACCCCTCCACTTT
CASSQDSTGLTSPLHF
>TRBD1|TRBJ2-3|.|TRBV5-1
TGCGCCAGCAGCAAAAACAGGGGGGAAGCAGATACGCAGTATTTT
CASSKNRGEADTQYF
>.|TRBJ2-3|.|TRBV5-1
TGCGCCAGCAGCTTGGACTCGCCGGGAGATACGCAGTATTTT
CASSLDSPGDTQYF
>.|TRBJ2-3|.|TRBV4-2
TGTGCCAGCAGCCACGCCCTGGGGGATACGCAGTATTTT
CASSHALGDTQYF
>TRBD2|TRBJ2-3|.|TRBV2
TGTGCCAGCAGTGAGGCGGGGGGGCGGACAGATACGCAGTATTTT
CASSEAGGRTDTQYF
>.|TRBJ1-4|once|TRBV4-3
TGCGCCAGCAGCCAAGAGGACGGTAATGAAAAACTGTTTTTT
CASSQEDGNEKLFF
>.|TRBJ1-2|.|TRBV2
TGTGCCAGCAGTGAACTCGAGACAGGCATCTATGGCTACACCTTC
CASSELETGIYGYTF
>TRBD1|TRBJ1-2|once|TRBV7-8
TGTGCCAGCAGCCCTTTAGGGACAGGGGGACAGGGTGGCTACACCTTC
CASSPLGTGGQGGYTF
>.|TRBJ1-1|once|TRBV5-6
TGTGCCAGCAGCTGGGGACTAGCGAACACTGAAGCTTTCTTT
CASSWGLANTEAFF
>.|TRBJ1-6|once|TRBV12-5
TGTGCTAGTGGTTTGGTACTAGGGCAGAACTATAATTCACCCCTCCACTTT
CASGLVLGQNYNSPLHF
>.|TRBJ2-1|.|TRBV2
TGTGCCAGCACCCAAGGAGGACTTGTGTTATACAATGAGCAGTTCTTC
CASTQGGLVLYNEQFF
>.|TRBJ2-1|.|TRBV4-1
TGCGCCAGCAGCCAAGTGGCGGACGAGCAGTTCTTC
CASSQVADEQFF
>.|TRBJ2-7|.|TRBV5-6
TGTGCCAGCAGCTTTCGGGGAGGCTCCTACGAGCAGTACTTC
CASSFRGGSYEQYF
>TRBD1|TRBJ1-6|.|TRBV9
TGTGCCAGCAGCGATGGGGGACAGTATAATTCACCCCTCCACTTT
CASSDGGQYNSPLHF
>.|TRBJ1-2|.|TRBV6-7
TGTGCCAGCAGTTTCCGGGACAAACTTGACTATGGCTACACCTTC
CASSFRDKLDYGYTF
>.|TRBJ2-3|.|TRBV30
TGTGCCTGGAGTAGGATGGGTACAGATACGCAGTATTTT
CAWSRMGTDTQYF
>.|TRBJ1-3|.|TRBV5-6
TGTGCCAGCAGCCGAAGGACAGAGAGGCCCTCTGGAAACACCATATATTTT
CASSRRTERPSGNTIYF
>TRBD2|TRBJ2-1|.|TRBV15
TGTGCCACCAGCAGGGCGGGGGACTCCTACAATGAGCAGTTCTTC
CATSRAGDSYNEQFF
>.|TRBJ2-7|.|TRBV4-3
TGCGCCAGCAGCCAAGGGGTCTACGAGCAGTACTTC
CASSQGVYEQYF
>.|TRBJ1-1|few|TRBV20-1
TGCAGTGCCCCTACGGGCACTGAAGCTTTCTTT
CSAPTGTEAFF
>.|TRBJ2-5|.|TRBV10-3
TGTGCCATCAGTGAGGAGGGTGGGGAGACCCAGTACTTC
CAISEEGGETQYF
>.|TRBJ1-1|.|TRBV5-1
TGCGCCAGCAGCATACCCGGGGGGAACACTGAAGCTTTCTTT
CASSIPGGNTEAFF
>.|TRBJ1-2|.|TRBV7-3
TGTGCCAGCAGCCCCGGGGGGAAGTCTGGCTACACCTTC
CASSPGGKSGYTF
>.|TRBJ1-6|few|TRBV5-4
TGTGCCAGCAGCTTGGCGGGGAATTCACCCCTCCACTTT
CASSLAGNSPLHF